Each of the 17 T cell receptor beta chains below was sequenced from the same sample in a study of T cell responses to AZD1222 COVID-19 vaccine. The data were produced by immunoSEQ multiplex PCR, yet TCRdb's version contains in-frame clones alone and is incomplete. The sample records approximately 110,000 clones, about nine tenths being singletons. The sequenced sample was peripheral blood, obtained on day 0 of AZD1222 vaccination. These TCRs come from an adult in good health.

This chain connects TRBV7-2 to TRBJ1-2; D might be TRBD1 (5 bases). The CDR3 is 13 residues long. V shed 8 bases and J shed 8 bases, with 18 bases lying between them. Per the germline V gene, CDR1 is SGHTA and CDR2 is FQGNSA. DNA of the CDR3: TGTGCCAGCCACACCAGGGTGACGAGGGGCTACACCTTC. It yields the protein CASHTRVTRGYTF.

With regard to this clone: An end of the junction does not agree with germline; a read error may underlie this. The chain links TRBV7-9 to TRBJ2-7, with D uncertain. Germline V gives CDR1 SEHNR, CDR2 FQNEAQ (reference sequence). The CDR3 loop spans 11 amino acids. The CDR3 DNA reads TGTGCCAGCGGGTCTGAGGCGGCGACGGACTTC. Protein sequence: CASGSEAATDF.

V usage is TRBV15 and J usage is TRBJ2-7, with TRBD2 identical over 8 bases. J lost 5 bases, V lost 8 bases, and 11 bases had no gene match. The CDR3 sequence is 14 residues long. CDR1 is LNHNV, CDR2 YYDKDF, per germline (reference sequence). The CDR3 sequence is CATGERGQTHEQYF. In nucleotides, the CDR3 is TGTGCCACCGGAGAGCGGGGGCAGACCCACGAGCAGTACTTC.

This clone appeared once. The rearrangement links TRBV2 to TRBJ1-4; D might be TRBD1 (5 bases). From germline, CDR1 is SNHLY and CDR2 FYNNEI. The CDR3 loop spans 14 amino acids. V lost 3 bases to trimming and J lost 5 bases, with 10 bases between them. For the CDR3, the DNA is TGTGCCAGCAGTGAGGGACCCCTCAATGAAAAACTGTTTTTT. It yields the protein CASSEGPLNEKLFF.

Written as DNA, the CDR3 is TGTGCCAGCAGCTTGTCACCGGGACACAGGGAGACCCAGTACTTC. It encodes CASSLSPGHRETQYF. The rearrangement joins TRBV11-2 to TRBJ2-5; weak D call: TRBD1 (6 bases). Germline V gene lookup returns CDR1 SGHAT and CDR2 FQNNGV. Trimming took 3 bases from V and 5 from J, leaving 16 bases between them. CDR3 length: 15 amino acids.

J is TRBJ1-6 and V is TRBV19; weak D call: TRBD1 (5 bases). Trimming took off 5 bases at V and 10 bases at J, with 15 bases between the two ends. Germline CDR1 is LNHDA and CDR2 is SQIVND (reference sequence). The CDR3 loop spans 14 amino acids. The CDR3, as DNA: TGTGCCAGTAGTCTGGCGGGGGGTATGTCACCCCTCCACTTT. This translates into CASSLAGGMSPLHF.

The CDR3 DNA is TGCGCCAGCAGCCTCCGAATTGACAGGGTGGCTGAAGCTTTCTTT. It is translated as CASSLRIDRVAEAFF. The V and J genes are TRBV5-1 and TRBJ1-1; 7 bases map to TRBD1. The CDR3 spans 15 residues. V lost 4 bases to trimming and J lost 6 bases; unmatched junction nucleotides: 12. CDR1 and CDR2 (germline): SGHRS, YFSETQ. The full variable domain, in which reference TRBV5-1 and TRBJ1-1 provide the parts outside the CDR3, is KAGVTQTPRYLIKTRGQQVTLSCSPISGHRSVSWYQQTPGQGLQFLFEYFSETQRNKGNFPGRFSGRQFSNSRSEMNVSTLELGDSALYLCASSLRIDRVAEAFFGQGTRLTVV.

The chain couples TRBV5-1 to TRBJ2-2, with a possible D match to TRBD1 (8 bases). The CDR3 covers 16 residues. The V gene lost 3 bases and the J gene lost 3 bases, with 15 bases spanning the gap. Germline V gene data show CDR1 as SGHRS and CDR2 as YFSETQ. CDR3 loop: CASSWTTGGDTGELFF. The CDR3 coding sequence is TGCGCCAGCAGCTGGACTACAGGGGGGGACACCGGGGAGCTGTTTTTT. Filled out from reference TRBV5-1 and TRBJ2-2, the complete variable domain reads KAGVTQTPRYLIKTRGQQVTLSCSPISGHRSVSWYQQTPGQGLQFLFEYFSETQRNKGNFPGRFSGRQFSNSRSEMNVSTLELGDSALYLCASSWTTGGDTGELFFGEGSRLTVL.

V gene TRBV4-2 combines with J gene TRBJ2-3; 12 bases fit TRBD2. The CDR3 has 19 residues. Germline CDR1 reads LGHNA; CDR2 reads YNFKEQ. V gave up 0 bases and J gave up 0 bases; unmatched junction bases: 7. The CDR3 reads CASSQDWLAGGRSTDTQYF. The CDR3 region has the DNA TGTGCCAGCAGCCAAGACTGGCTAGCGGGGGGGCGAAGCACAGATACGCAGTATTTT.

The V and J genes are TRBV19 and TRBJ1-2; 11 bases align to TRBD1. The trim removed 6 bases at V and 4 bases at J, leaving 10 bases unmatched. Germline values: CDR1 LNHDA, CDR2 SQIVND (reference sequence). This CDR3 comprises 16 residues. The CDR3 DNA reads TGTGCCAGTAGACCCGGAGGACAGGGGGCGACCTATGGCTACACCTTC. Its protein product is CASRPGGQGATYGYTF.

This clone was observed a single time. The rearrangement links TRBV19 to TRBJ1-1, with D perhaps matching TRBD1 (5 bases). The CDR3 sequence is 16 residues long. The V and J ends lost 1 base and 5 bases respectively, with 17 bases between them. The V gene's germline CDR1 is LNHDA and CDR2 SQIVND (reference sequence). CDR3: CASSIGAGSAGTEAFF. The DNA for the CDR3 is TGTGCCAGTAGTATAGGGGCAGGGTCTGCGGGAACTGAAGCTTTCTTT.

The chain employs TRBV12-3 or TRBV12-4 and TRBJ1-5; D gene ambiguous. V lost 8 bases and J lost 2, with 10 bases in between. The CDR3 spans 13 residues. The CDR3 region is CASGTQRNQPQHF. The CDR3 region has the DNA TGTGCCAGCGGAACGCAGCGCAATCAGCCCCAGCATTTT.

This rearrangement joins TRBV4-3 to TRBJ1-2, with TRBD1 matching over 7 bases. The junction had 8 bases not matched to a gene; V was cut back by 4 bases and J by 3 bases. Germline CDR1 reads LGHNA; CDR2 reads YSLEER. The CDR3 runs to 15 residues. The CDR3 reads CASSRGTAPDYGYTF. The CDR3 DNA reads as TGCGCCAGCAGCCGCGGGACAGCCCCTGACTATGGCTACACCTTC.

The chain couples TRBV9 to TRBJ2-3; maybe TRBD1 (6 bases). V was cut by 6 bases and J by 6 bases, with 17 bases left in between. The CDR3 is 14 amino acids. Germline V gene sequence: CDR1 SGDLS, CDR2 YYNGEE. In DNA form, the CDR3 reads TGTGCCAGCAACGAGGGGGTTCCACAGGATACGCAGTATTTT. Encoded protein: CASNEGVPQDTQYF. The variable domain in full, completed from reference TRBV9 and TRBJ2-3, reads DSGVTQTPKHLITATGQRVTLRCSPRSGDLSVYWYQQSLDQGLQFLIQYYNGEERAKGNILERFSAQQFPDLHSELNLSSLELGDSALYFCASNEGVPQDTQYFGPGTRLTVL.

This chain links TRBV11-2 with TRBJ2-5; 7 bases are shared with TRBD1. With 1 base clipped from V and 0 bases from J, the junction kept 5 bases outside the gene matches. Germline lookup yields CDR1 SGHAT and CDR2 FQNNGV. The CDR3 totals 16 residues. The CDR3 region is CASSLGGQQYQETQYF. The DNA for the CDR3 is TGTGCCAGCAGCTTAGGGGGACAGCAGTACCAAGAGACCCAGTACTTC. Together with reference TRBV11-2 and TRBJ2-5, the CDR3 gives the full variable domain: EAGVAQSPRYKIIEKRQSVAFWCNPISGHATLYWYQQILGQGPKLLIQFQNNGVVDDSQLPKDRFSAERLKGVDSTLKIQPAKLEDSAVYLCASSLGGQQYQETQYFGPGTRLLVL.

The CDR3 protein is CASSSRGENQPQHF. The CDR3 DNA reads as TGTGCCAGCAGCTCCAGGGGAGAGAATCAGCCCCAGCATTTT. The chain recombines TRBV7-2 with TRBJ1-5; tentatively, D is TRBD1 (6 bases). Trimming stripped 4 bases from V and 4 bases from J, with 11 bases between. CDR1 and CDR2 from the germline V gene are SGHTA and FQGNSA. CDR3 length: 14 amino acids. Drawing the rest from reference TRBV7-2 and TRBJ1-5, the complete variable domain is GAGVSQSPSNKVTEKGKDVELRCDPISGHTALYWYRQSLGQGLEFLIYFQGNSAPDKSGLPSDRFSAERTGGSVSTLTIQRTQQEDSAVYLCASSSRGENQPQHFGDGTRLSIL.

The rearrangement uses TRBV7-9 and TRBJ1-4; possible D gene TRBD1, 5 bases. V was clipped by 4 bases and J by 3 bases, with 9 bases between them. The CDR3 has 14 amino acids. From germline, CDR1 is SEHNR and CDR2 FQNEAQ (reference sequence). CDR3 amino acids: CASSSRTPNEKLFF. CDR3 DNA: TGTGCCAGCAGCTCTCGGACACCTAATGAAAAACTGTTTTTT.